These 18 T cell receptor beta chains were sequenced from one sample in a study of T cell responses to AZD1222 COVID-19 vaccine. Here immunoSEQ multiplex PCR was the method, and the copy in TCRdb shows in-frame clones only, minus some. The data contain around 70,000 clones, 86% of them singletons. The source material was peripheral blood, sampled on day 0 of AZD1222 vaccination. These receptors all come from an adult in good health.

The chain carries TRBV14 and TRBJ1-6, with D uncertain. Germline CDR1 and CDR2: SGHDN and FVKESK. The V end lost 0 bases, the J end lost 7 bases, and 10 bases lay between the germline ends. The CDR3 consists of 15 residues. The CDR3 loop reads CASSQDLLTNSPLHF. The CDR3 DNA follows: TGTGCCAGCAGCCAAGATCTACTAACCAATTCACCCCTCCACTTT.

J is TRBJ2-5 and V is TRBV27; TRBD2 agrees at 14 bases. This CDR3 is built from 16 residues. J gave up 5 bases and V 4 bases, and 6 bases lay outside the gene matches. Per the germline V gene, CDR1 is MNHEY and CDR2 is SMNVEV (reference sequence). CDR3 bases: TGTGCCAGCAGTTCCGGGACTAGCGGGGGAGGTGAGACCCAGTACTTC. Residues: CASSSGTSGGGETQYF.

The V and J genes are TRBV2 and TRBJ1-2; D is ambiguous. Trimming shortened V by 5 bases and J by 3 bases, and 7 bases separated the two germline ends. This CDR3 is built from 12 residues. Germline V gives CDR1 SNHLY, CDR2 FYNNEI. CDR3 coding DNA: TGTGCCAGCAGTCGAGTGTACTATGGCTACACCTTC. It is translated as CASSRVYYGYTF.

The chain carries TRBV9 and TRBJ2-3; D is possibly TRBD2 (6 bases). The V gene lost 0 bases and the J gene lost 6 bases, with 11 bases spanning the gap. This CDR3 comprises 14 residues. Germline lookup yields CDR1 SGDLS and CDR2 YYNGEE. CDR3 sequence reads: CASSVGSGGDTQYF. The CDR3 DNA reads as TGTGCCAGCAGCGTAGGTAGCGGAGGGGATACGCAGTATTTT.

V is TRBV5-1 and J is TRBJ1-1; D possibly corresponds to TRBD1 (6 bases). The CDR3 has 13 residues. Per germline, CDR1 SGHRS and CDR2 YFSETQ. V was trimmed by 4 bases and J by 5 bases, leaving 12 bases between them. The CDR3 DNA is TGCGCCAGCAGCAACAACAGGGCTACTGAAGCTTTCTTT. As protein: CASSNNRATEAFF.

This chain links TRBV4-2 with TRBJ1-1; no clear D gene. The germline V gene has CDR1 LGHNA and CDR2 YNFKEQ. Trimming took 1 base from V and 0 from J, leaving 12 bases between them. The CDR3 is 16 residues long. This chain's CDR3 is CASSQAHGRMNTEAFF. In DNA form, the CDR3 reads TGTGCCAGCAGCCAAGCCCACGGACGGATGAACACTGAAGCTTTCTTT.

The V call is TRBV19, the J call TRBJ2-3; TRBD2 matches at 8 bases. With V trimmed by 7 bases and J by 6 bases, 12 bases remained unmatched. The germline CDR1 and CDR2 sequences are LNHDA and SQIVND (reference sequence). The length of the CDR3 is 15 residues. CDR3 DNA sequence: TGTGCCAGTACCGACTTGCGGGAGGATGGGGATACGCAGTATTTT. It encodes CASTDLREDGDTQYF.

This chain uses TRBV5-4 with TRBJ2-2; the D gene is possibly TRBD2 (5 bases). This CDR3 spans 17 amino acids. From germline, CDR1 is SGHNT and CDR2 YYREEE (reference sequence). The V end lost 0 bases, the J end lost 2 bases, and 14 bases lay between the germline ends. The CDR3 region has the DNA TGTGCCAGCAGCTTGGGGACTTCCGGGATCAACACCGGGGAGCTGTTTTTT. This translates into CASSLGTSGINTGELFF.

The chain recombines TRBV9 with TRBJ2-7; the D gene could be TRBD1 or TRBD2 (5 bases each). The CDR3 loop spans 15 amino acids. Trimming removed 0 bases from V and 3 bases from J, with 13 bases in between. Germline CDR1 reads SGDLS; CDR2 reads YYNGEE. The DNA of the CDR3 is TGTGCCAGCAGCGTAGGGGACGCTCAGGGCTACGAGCAGTACTTC. This sequence encodes CASSVGDAQGYEQYF. Complete variable domain (other parts from reference TRBV9 and TRBJ2-7): DSGVTQTPKHLITATGQRVTLRCSPRSGDLSVYWYQQSLDQGLQFLIQYYNGEERAKGNILERFSAQQFPDLHSELNLSSLELGDSALYFCASSVGDAQGYEQYFGPGTRLTVT.

This sequence joins TRBV5-8 and TRBJ1-1, with D perhaps TRBD1 (5 bases). Trimming took 0 bases from V and 5 from J, leaving 14 bases between them. The germline V gene encodes CDR1 SGHTS and CDR2 YDEGEE. This CDR3 contains 15 residues. The CDR3, as DNA: TGTGCCAGCAGCTTGGTAGGAGGGGCTCTAACTGAAGCTTTCTTT. It yields the protein CASSLVGGALTEAFF.

This rearrangement joins TRBV28 to TRBJ1-2; D gene uncertain. V was trimmed by 6 bases and J by 3 bases, leaving 11 bases between them. The CDR3 length is 13 residues. CDR1 is MDHEN and CDR2 is SYDVKM in the germline V gene. The chain's CDR3 is CASRRAGDYGYTF. The CDR3 DNA is TGTGCCAGCAGAAGGGCGGGAGACTATGGCTACACCTTC.

The chain uses TRBV15 and TRBJ2-7; 8 bases fit TRBD1. The V gene end was trimmed by 2 bases and the J gene end by 4 bases; junction bases not matched to a gene: 1. The CDR3 has 13 amino acids. CDR1 and CDR2 from the germline V gene are LNHNV and YYDKDF (reference sequence). CDR3 in DNA: TGTGCCACCAGCAGATGGACAGGGTACGAGCAGTACTTC. This sequence encodes CATSRWTGYEQYF.

The chain joins TRBV7-2 to TRBJ2-7; D is undetermined. Trimming took off 1 base at V and 2 bases at J, with 6 bases between the two ends. Germline V gene data show CDR1 as SGHTA and CDR2 as FQGNSA. CDR3 length: 13 amino acids. The CDR3 sequence is CASSLGITYEQYF. The DNA of the CDR3 is TGTGCCAGCAGCTTAGGCATAACCTACGAGCAGTACTTC.

Concerning this clone: A read error may account for a junction end that differs from germline. The sample carries other DNA sequences with the same CDR3. The rearrangement uses TRBV4-1 and TRBJ1-5; no clear D gene. This CDR3 contains 13 residues. CDR1 and CDR2 (germline): MGHRA, YSYEKL. Written as DNA, the CDR3 is TGCGCCAGCAGCCAATTGAGTGATCAGCCCCAACATTTT. It translates to CASSQLSDQPQHF.

V usage is TRBV6-5 and J usage is TRBJ1-3, with D maybe TRBD1 (5 bases). V was shortened by 6 bases and J by 8 bases, with 17 bases between the two germline ends. Germline V gene lookup returns CDR1 MNHEY and CDR2 SVGAGI. The CDR3 is 14 residues long. The CDR3 bases are TGTGCCAGCAGCTTTACTCAGGGTGCGCACACCATATATTTT. Translation: CASSFTQGAHTIYF.

J is TRBJ1-5 and V is TRBV6-5, with D uncertain. CDR1 and CDR2 from the germline V gene are MNHEY and SVGAGI. The ends were cut back, 5 bases at V and 4 bases at J, with 3 bases in the middle. The CDR3 contains 11 residues. CDR3 region: CASSLNQPQHF. DNA for the CDR3: TGTGCCAGCAGTCTAAATCAGCCCCAGCATTTT.

This chain joins TRBV28 and TRBJ1-6, with TRBD1 matching 10 bases. The CDR3 has 15 amino acids. V trimming: 3 bases; J trimming: 9 bases; junction bases outside the gene matches: 5. Germline CDR1 and CDR2: MDHEN and SYDVKM. Here the CDR3 reads CASSFMDRGASPLHF. CDR3 in DNA: TGTGCCAGCAGTTTTATGGACAGGGGGGCTTCACCCCTCCACTTT.

V usage is TRBV7-9 and J usage is TRBJ1-5; D is unclear. V was shortened by 2 bases and J by 5 bases, with 4 bases between the two germline ends. This CDR3 has 12 amino acids. Germline values: CDR1 SEHNR, CDR2 FQNEAQ (reference sequence). CDR3 loop: CASSLLDQPQHF. The DNA of the CDR3 is TGTGCCAGCAGCTTACTCGATCAGCCCCAGCATTTT. Full variable domain (rest looked up from reference TRBV7-9 and TRBJ1-5): DTGVSQNPRHKITKRGQNVTFRCDPISEHNRLYWYRQTLGQGPEFLTYFQNEAQLEKSRLLSDRFSAERPKGSFSTLEIQRTEQGDSAMYLCASSLLDQPQHFGDGTRLSIL.